This T cell receptor beta chain appears in the sequencing data of a study of blood T cell repertoires in COVID-19. Study-level background: Sites across the United States, Italy and Spain contributed samples from acute and convalescent COVID-19. Sources were T cells, B-cell-depleted T cells, or PBMCs; the material itself was cDNA or gDNA.

In its sample, this clone was seen a few times. Per the germline V gene, CDR1 is LGHDT and CDR2 is YNNKEL (reference sequence). V shed 0 bases and J shed 1 base, with 7 bases lying between them. CDR3 length: 16 residues. Authors' processing steps: Reference gene primer amplification gave nucleated cell count estimates. TCRdb keeps only in-frame clones here, not all; method: immunoSEQ multiplex PCR. The D gene and trimming were derived from the DNA, and the V and J assignments and clone size from that table. The repertoire holds about 260,000 clones, with 75% to 90% as singletons. The sequencing input was peripheral blood. The chain couples TRBV3-1 (or the pseudogene TRBV3-2) to TRBJ1-6; D is unresolved. This clonotype was sampled from a man aged 60 to 69 who had recovered from COVID-19. The DNA of the CDR3 is TGTGCCAGCAGCCAAGATTCGGGATCCTATAATTCACCCCTCCACTTT. Its protein is CASSQDSGSYNSPLHF.